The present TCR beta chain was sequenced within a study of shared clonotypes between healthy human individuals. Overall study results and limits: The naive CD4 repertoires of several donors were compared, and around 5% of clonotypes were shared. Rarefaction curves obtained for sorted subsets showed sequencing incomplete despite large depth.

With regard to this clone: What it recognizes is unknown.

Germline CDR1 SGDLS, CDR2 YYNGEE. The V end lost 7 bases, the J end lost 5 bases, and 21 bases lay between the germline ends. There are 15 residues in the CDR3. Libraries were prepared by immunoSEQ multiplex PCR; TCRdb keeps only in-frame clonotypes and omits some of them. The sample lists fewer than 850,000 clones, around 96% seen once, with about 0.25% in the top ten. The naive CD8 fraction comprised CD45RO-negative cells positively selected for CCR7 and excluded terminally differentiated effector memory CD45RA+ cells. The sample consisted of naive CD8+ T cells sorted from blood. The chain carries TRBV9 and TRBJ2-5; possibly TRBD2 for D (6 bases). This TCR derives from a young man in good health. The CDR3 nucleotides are TGTGCCAGCCGGGCGGGACTTAGGAATGGTGAGACCCAGTACTTC. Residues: CASRAGLRNGETQYF.